This T cell receptor beta chain was recorded in a study of cytomegalovirus exposure and HLA in healthy donors. General observations from the study: CMV serostatus was the sole immune exposure data available.

Worth noting for this clone: Its target is not known.

Primers: 60 Vbeta forward and 13 Jbeta reverse. Only in-frame clones appear in the TCRdb table, and some are missing; sequencing was by immunoSEQ multiplex PCR. The data contain around 170,000 clones, around 78% of them seen just once; the ten biggest clones take up roughly 1.6%. Trimming pared 4 bases from V and 8 bases from J, leaving 9 bases between. The CDR3 runs 12 residues. Germline loops: CDR1 SGHVS, CDR2 FQNEAQ. This sequence joins TRBV7-8 and TRBJ2-1; D is possibly TRBD2 (5 bases). This sequence originates from a man aged 40-50 years in good health and CMV-seronegative. What was sequenced was PBMCs. The CDR3 loop is CASSSPRDEQFF. CDR3 sequence (DNA): TGTGCCAGCAGCTCCCCGAGGGATGAGCAGTTCTTC. The whole variable domain, remainder taken from reference TRBV7-8 and TRBJ2-1, is GAGVSQSPRYKVAKRGQDVALRCDPISGHVSLFWYQQALGQGPEFLTYFQNEAQLDKSGLPSDRFFAERPEGSVSTLKIQRTQQEDSAVYLCASSSPRDEQFFGPGTRLTVL.